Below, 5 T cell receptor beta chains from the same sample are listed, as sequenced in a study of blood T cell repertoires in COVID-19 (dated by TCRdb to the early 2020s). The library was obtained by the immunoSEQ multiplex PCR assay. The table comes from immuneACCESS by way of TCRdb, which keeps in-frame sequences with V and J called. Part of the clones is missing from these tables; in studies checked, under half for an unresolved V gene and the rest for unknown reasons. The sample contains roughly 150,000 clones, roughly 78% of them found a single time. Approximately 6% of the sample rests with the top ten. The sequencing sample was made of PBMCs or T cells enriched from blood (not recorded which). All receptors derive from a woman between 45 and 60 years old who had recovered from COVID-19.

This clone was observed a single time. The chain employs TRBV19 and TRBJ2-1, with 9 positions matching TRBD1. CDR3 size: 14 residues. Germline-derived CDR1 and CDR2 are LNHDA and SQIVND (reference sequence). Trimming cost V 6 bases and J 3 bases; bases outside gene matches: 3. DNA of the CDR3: TGTGCCAGTAGAGGGGACAGGGTCTACAATGAGCAGTTCTTC. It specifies CASRGDRVYNEQFF.

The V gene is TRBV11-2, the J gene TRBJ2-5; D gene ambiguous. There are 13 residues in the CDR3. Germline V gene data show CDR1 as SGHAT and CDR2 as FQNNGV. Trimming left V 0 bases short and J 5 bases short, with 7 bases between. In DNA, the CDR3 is TGTGCCAGCAGCTTAGATCGGCGGGAGACCCAGTACTTC. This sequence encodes CASSLDRRETQYF.

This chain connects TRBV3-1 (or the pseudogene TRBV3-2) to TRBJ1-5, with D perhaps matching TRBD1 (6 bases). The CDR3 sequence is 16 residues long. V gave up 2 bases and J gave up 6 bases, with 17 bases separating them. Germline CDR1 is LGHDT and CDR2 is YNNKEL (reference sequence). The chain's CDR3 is CASSQNGGRGAQPQHF. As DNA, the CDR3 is TGTGCCAGCAGCCAAAATGGGGGCAGGGGCGCTCAGCCCCAGCATTTT.

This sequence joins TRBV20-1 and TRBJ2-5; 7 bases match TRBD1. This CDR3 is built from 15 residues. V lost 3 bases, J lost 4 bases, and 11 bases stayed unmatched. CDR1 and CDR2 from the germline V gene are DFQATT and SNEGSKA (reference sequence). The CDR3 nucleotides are TGCAGTGCTAGTTCAGACAGGGCGATTACAGAGACCCAGTACTTC. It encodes CSASSDRAITETQYF.

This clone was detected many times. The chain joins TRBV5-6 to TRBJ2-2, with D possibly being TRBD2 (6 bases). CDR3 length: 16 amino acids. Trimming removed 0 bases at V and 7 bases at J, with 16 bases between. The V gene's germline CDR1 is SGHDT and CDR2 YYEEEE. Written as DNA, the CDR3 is TGTGCCAGCAGCTTGGGGACGGGGGTGTACGTCGGGGAGCTGTTTTTT. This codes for CASSLGTGVYVGELFF.